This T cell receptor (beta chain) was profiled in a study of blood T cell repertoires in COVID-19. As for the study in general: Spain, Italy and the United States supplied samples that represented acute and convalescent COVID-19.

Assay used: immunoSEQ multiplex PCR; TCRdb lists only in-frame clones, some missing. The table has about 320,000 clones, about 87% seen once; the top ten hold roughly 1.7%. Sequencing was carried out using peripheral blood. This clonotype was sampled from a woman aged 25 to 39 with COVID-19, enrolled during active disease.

The CDR3 is CASSPGSGASTDTQYF. The CDR3 nucleotides are TGCGCCAGCAGCCCGGGGAGCGGGGCGAGCACAGATACGCAGTATTTT. The J gene is TRBJ2-3, the V gene TRBV5-1; 7 bases are a match to TRBD2. This CDR3 is built from 16 residues. The germline V gene has CDR1 SGHRS and CDR2 YFSETQ. V lost 4 bases and J lost 0; bases outside the gene matches: 8.